Listed below are T cell receptor beta chains from one sample, sequenced in a study of blood T cell repertoires in COVID-19. Produced via immunoSEQ multiplex PCR; TCRdb's table is partial and in-frame only. The sample lists over 250,000 clones, approximately 91% occurring once. Sequenced: peripheral blood. The receptors shown here come from a woman aged 30 to 39 with acute or convalescent COVID-19. Each CDR3 is given with its conserved first and last residue. Fields, in order: J gene, V gene, D gene, clone size, CDR3 protein, CDR3 DNA. D genes are given only for firm matches. Size values are once, few and many counts, or a class for expanded clones, and some rows have none.

j_gene: TRBJ2-7; v_gene: TRBV7-9; d_gene: -; abundance: -; CDR3aa: CASSFADGYEQYF; CDR3nt: TGTGCCAGCAGCTTCGCGGATGGGTACGAGCAGTACTTC
j_gene: TRBJ2-1; v_gene: TRBV9; d_gene: -; abundance: -; CDR3aa: CASSVGLGSYNEQFF; CDR3nt: TGTGCCAGCAGCGTCGGACTTGGCTCCTACAATGAGCAGTTCTTC
j_gene: TRBJ2-7; v_gene: TRBV7-8; d_gene: TRBD2; abundance: -; CDR3aa: CASSLSSGSRTYEQYF; CDR3nt: TGTGCCAGCAGCTTGTCTAGCGGGAGTAGGACCTACGAGCAGTACTTC
j_gene: TRBJ1-4; v_gene: TRBV5-5; d_gene: -; abundance: -; CDR3aa: CASSPDRGTSPEKLFF; CDR3nt: TGTGCCAGCAGCCCGGACCGGGGGACCTCACCTGAAAAACTGTTTTTT
j_gene: TRBJ2-7; v_gene: TRBV18; d_gene: -; abundance: -; CDR3aa: CASSLSSYEQYF; CDR3nt: TGTGCCAGCTCACTCAGCTCCTACGAGCAGTACTTC
j_gene: TRBJ1-2; v_gene: TRBV12-3/TRBV12-4; d_gene: TRBD1; abundance: -; CDR3aa: CASGQGGGSYTF; CDR3nt: TGTGCCAGCGGCCAGGGGGGCGGGAGCTACACCTTC
j_gene: TRBJ2-7; v_gene: TRBV10-3; d_gene: TRBD2; abundance: -; CDR3aa: CAITTSTQYEQYF; CDR3nt: TGTGCCATCACGACTAGCACCCAATACGAGCAGTACTTC
j_gene: TRBJ1-2; v_gene: TRBV15; d_gene: -; abundance: -; CDR3aa: CATSRTKSGGTERGYTF; CDR3nt: TGTGCCACCAGCAGGACTAAGAGTGGGGGCACAGAAAGAGGCTACACCTTC
j_gene: TRBJ2-7; v_gene: TRBV4-3; d_gene: -; abundance: -; CDR3aa: CASSQGLAQYF; CDR3nt: TGCGCCAGCAGCCAAGGGTTGGCTCAGTACTTC
j_gene: TRBJ2-1; v_gene: TRBV11-3; d_gene: TRBD1; abundance: -; CDR3aa: CASSWDSNKNEQFF; CDR3nt: TGTGCCAGCAGCTGGGACAGTAATAAGAATGAGCAGTTCTTC
j_gene: TRBJ2-1; v_gene: TRBV27; d_gene: TRBD1; abundance: -; CDR3aa: CASSPGTGHNEQFF; CDR3nt: TGTGCCAGCAGTCCCGGGACAGGGCACAATGAGCAGTTCTTC
j_gene: TRBJ1-6; v_gene: TRBV19; d_gene: -; abundance: -; CDR3aa: CASTSSSYNSPLHF; CDR3nt: TGTGCCAGTACCTCGAGCTCCTATAATTCACCCCTCCACTTT
j_gene: TRBJ2-1; v_gene: TRBV19; d_gene: -; abundance: -; CDR3aa: CASSMLRNEQFF; CDR3nt: TGTGCCAGTAGTATGTTGAGGAATGAGCAGTTCTTC
j_gene: TRBJ2-5; v_gene: TRBV27; d_gene: TRBD2; abundance: -; CDR3aa: CATSLAGGPLETQYF; CDR3nt: TGTGCCACCTCTCTGGCGGGAGGGCCTTTGGAGACCCAGTACTTC
j_gene: TRBJ2-6; v_gene: TRBV10-3; d_gene: TRBD1; abundance: -; CDR3aa: CAISAVLRTGGFTTGANVLTF; CDR3nt: TGTGCCATCAGTGCCGTACTCAGGACAGGGGGCTTTACAACTGGGGCCAACGTCCTGACTTTC
j_gene: TRBJ1-5; v_gene: TRBV6-2/TRBV6-3; d_gene: -; abundance: -; CDR3aa: CASSLGGYQPQHF; CDR3nt: TGTGCCAGCAGCTTAGGGGGTTACCAGCCCCAGCATTTT
j_gene: TRBJ2-7; v_gene: TRBV13; d_gene: TRBD2; abundance: -; CDR3aa: CASSLSSGRAYEQYF; CDR3nt: TGTGCCAGCAGCTTAAGTAGCGGGAGAGCATACGAGCAGTACTTC
j_gene: TRBJ2-7; v_gene: TRBV10-2; d_gene: TRBD2; abundance: -; CDR3aa: CASLAGGLWDEQYF; CDR3nt: TGCGCCAGTTTAGCGGGAGGCCTTTGGGACGAGCAGTACTTC
j_gene: TRBJ2-1; v_gene: TRBV9; d_gene: TRBD2; abundance: once; CDR3aa: CASTGVAGGWNEQFF; CDR3nt: TGTGCCAGCACCGGGGTAGCGGGAGGGTGGAATGAGCAGTTCTTC
j_gene: TRBJ2-7; v_gene: TRBV19; d_gene: -; abundance: -; CDR3aa: CASSIQGKGEQYF; CDR3nt: TGTGCCAGTAGTATTCAGGGTAAGGGCGAGCAGTACTTC
j_gene: TRBJ2-7; v_gene: TRBV19; d_gene: TRBD2; abundance: -; CDR3aa: CASSIFPTSGITYEQYF; CDR3nt: TGTGCCAGTAGTATCTTCCCTACTAGCGGGATAACCTACGAGCAGTACTTC
j_gene: TRBJ2-7; v_gene: TRBV7-4; d_gene: TRBD2; abundance: -; CDR3aa: CASSSQDLLAGDEQYF; CDR3nt: TGTGCCAGCAGCTCTCAGGACTTGCTAGCGGGAGACGAGCAGTACTTC
j_gene: TRBJ1-1; v_gene: TRBV29-1; d_gene: TRBD1; abundance: once; CDR3aa: CSGQGMNTEAFF; CDR3nt: TGCAGCGGACAGGGTATGAACACTGAAGCTTTCTTT
j_gene: TRBJ2-6; v_gene: TRBV6-6; d_gene: -; abundance: -; CDR3aa: CASSRWGRSTGANVLTF; CDR3nt: TGTGCCAGCAGTCGCTGGGGCCGTTCGACTGGGGCCAACGTCCTGACTTTC
j_gene: TRBJ2-7; v_gene: TRBV6-5; d_gene: TRBD1; abundance: once; CDR3aa: CASSYSRDSYEQYF; CDR3nt: TGTGCCAGCAGTTACTCAAGGGACAGCTACGAGCAGTACTTC
j_gene: TRBJ1-1; v_gene: TRBV7-9; d_gene: -; abundance: few; CDR3aa: CASSWNEDTEAFF; CDR3nt: TGTGCCAGCAGCTGGAATGAGGACACTGAAGCTTTCTTT
j_gene: TRBJ1-5; v_gene: TRBV7-8; d_gene: -; abundance: -; CDR3aa: CASSPRDIRNQPQHF; CDR3nt: TGTGCCAGCAGTCCCCGGGACATTCGCAATCAGCCCCAGCATTTT
j_gene: TRBJ2-5; v_gene: TRBV4-3; d_gene: TRBD2; abundance: -; CDR3aa: CASSYGTSGGETQYF; CDR3nt: TGCGCCAGCAGCTATGGGACTAGCGGGGGGGAGACCCAGTACTTC
j_gene: TRBJ2-1; v_gene: TRBV6-5; d_gene: -; abundance: -; CDR3aa: CASNQGPDEQFF; CDR3nt: TGTGCCAGCAATCAGGGGCCGGATGAGCAGTTCTTC
j_gene: TRBJ2-4; v_gene: TRBV6-2/TRBV6-3; d_gene: -; abundance: -; CDR3aa: CASSQGFVQYF; CDR3nt: TGTGCCAGCAGTCAGGGATTTGTTCAGTACTTC
j_gene: TRBJ2-1; v_gene: TRBV19; d_gene: TRBD2; abundance: once; CDR3aa: CASSGSGGSDNEQFF; CDR3nt: TGTGCCAGTAGTGGTAGCGGGGGATCCGACAATGAGCAGTTCTTC
j_gene: TRBJ2-7; v_gene: TRBV19; d_gene: -; abundance: -; CDR3aa: CASSYREGYEQYF; CDR3nt: TGTGCCAGTTCCTACAGGGAGGGGTACGAGCAGTACTTC
j_gene: TRBJ2-1; v_gene: TRBV5-1; d_gene: TRBD2; abundance: -; CDR3aa: CASSLGGSVSYNEQFF; CDR3nt: TGCGCCAGCAGCTTGGGCGGGAGTGTCTCCTACAATGAGCAGTTCTTC
j_gene: TRBJ2-2; v_gene: TRBV6-2/TRBV6-3; d_gene: -; abundance: -; CDR3aa: CASSTTRNTGELFF; CDR3nt: TGTGCCAGCAGTACAACACGGAACACCGGGGAGCTGTTTTTT
j_gene: TRBJ2-3; v_gene: TRBV11-3; d_gene: TRBD2; abundance: -; CDR3aa: CASSFSGGRAADTQYF; CDR3nt: TGTGCCAGCAGCTTCTCGGGCGGGAGGGCCGCAGATACGCAGTATTTT
j_gene: TRBJ2-7; v_gene: TRBV7-6; d_gene: -; abundance: -; CDR3aa: CASSAIAYEQYF; CDR3nt: TGTGCCAGCAGCGCAATAGCCTACGAGCAGTACTTC
j_gene: TRBJ2-5; v_gene: TRBV18; d_gene: -; abundance: few; CDR3aa: CASSPGNRQETQYF; CDR3nt: TGTGCCAGCTCACCTGGTAACAGACAAGAGACCCAGTACTTC
j_gene: TRBJ2-7; v_gene: TRBV7-2; d_gene: -; abundance: -; CDR3aa: CASSAMGHYEQYF; CDR3nt: TGTGCCAGCAGCGCAATGGGACACTACGAGCAGTACTTC
j_gene: TRBJ2-7; v_gene: TRBV27; d_gene: TRBD1; abundance: -; CDR3aa: CASSHLTGGIWEQYF; CDR3nt: TGTGCCAGCAGTCACCTGACAGGGGGCATATGGGAGCAGTACTTC
j_gene: TRBJ2-6; v_gene: TRBV5-1; d_gene: -; abundance: -; CDR3aa: CASSFEWAGANVLTF; CDR3nt: TGCGCCAGCAGCTTCGAGTGGGCCGGGGCCAACGTCCTGACTTTC
j_gene: TRBJ2-2; v_gene: TRBV5-4; d_gene: TRBD2; abundance: few; CDR3aa: CASSPGTRNTGELFF; CDR3nt: TGTGCCAGCAGCCCCGGGACTAGAAACACCGGGGAGCTGTTTTTT
j_gene: TRBJ1-2; v_gene: TRBV10-3; d_gene: -; abundance: -; CDR3aa: CAISEVQNYGYTF; CDR3nt: TGTGCCATCAGTGAAGTACAGAACTATGGCTACACCTTC
j_gene: TRBJ2-7; v_gene: TRBV30; d_gene: TRBD2; abundance: -; CDR3aa: CAYRLAGGPIYEQYF; CDR3nt: TGTGCCTACCGACTAGCGGGAGGGCCTATCTACGAGCAGTACTTC
j_gene: TRBJ2-4; v_gene: TRBV4-3; d_gene: TRBD2; abundance: -; CDR3aa: CASSQDWNRGGNIQYF; CDR3nt: TGCGCCAGCAGCCAAGATTGGAACCGCGGGGGGAACATTCAGTACTTC
j_gene: TRBJ1-1; v_gene: TRBV5-1; d_gene: -; abundance: -; CDR3aa: CASSSGHRNTEAFF; CDR3nt: TGCGCCAGCAGTTCGGGACACAGGAACACTGAAGCTTTCTTT
j_gene: TRBJ2-6; v_gene: TRBV7-9; d_gene: -; abundance: -; CDR3aa: CASSLDRSSGANVLTF; CDR3nt: TGTGCCAGCAGCTTAGACAGGAGCTCTGGGGCCAACGTCCTGACTTTC
j_gene: TRBJ1-1; v_gene: TRBV12-3/TRBV12-4; d_gene: -; abundance: -; CDR3aa: CASRIGGNTEAFF; CDR3nt: TGTGCCAGCAGAATCGGGGGAAACACTGAAGCTTTCTTT
j_gene: TRBJ1-2; v_gene: TRBV27; d_gene: TRBD1; abundance: -; CDR3aa: CASSVETGRLHGYTF; CDR3nt: TGTGCCAGCAGTGTAGAGACAGGGCGACTACATGGCTACACCTTC
j_gene: TRBJ2-5; v_gene: TRBV5-4; d_gene: TRBD2; abundance: -; CDR3aa: CASSSVPGLVRETQYF; CDR3nt: TGTGCCAGCAGCTCGGTCCCGGGACTAGTAAGGGAGACCCAGTACTTC
j_gene: TRBJ1-2; v_gene: TRBV3-1/TRBV3-2; d_gene: -; abundance: once; CDR3aa: CASSQERDIYGYTF; CDR3nt: TGTGCCAGCAGCCAAGAACGGGACATATATGGCTACACCTTC
j_gene: TRBJ2-7; v_gene: TRBV18; d_gene: TRBD1; abundance: -; CDR3aa: CASSQQGSSYEQYF; CDR3nt: TGTGCCAGCTCACAACAGGGGAGCTCCTACGAGCAGTACTTC
j_gene: TRBJ1-2; v_gene: TRBV7-2; d_gene: TRBD1; abundance: once; CDR3aa: CASSRARTGTAYGYTF; CDR3nt: TGTGCCAGCAGTCGCGCACGAACCGGGACAGCCTATGGCTACACCTTC
j_gene: TRBJ2-5; v_gene: TRBV10-3; d_gene: -; abundance: few; CDR3aa: CAISAGKEETQYF; CDR3nt: TGTGCCATCAGTGCGGGTAAAGAAGAGACCCAGTACTTC